Detailed here is one T cell receptor (beta chain). Its antigen is not identified. This sample is drawn from a study of radiotherapy plus CTLA-4 blockade in lung cancer. About the research overall: Among enrolled patients, about 18% responded and more than 25% achieved disease control.

Study observations and caveats: Tumor-derived TCR clones expanded in blood after radiotherapy plus ipilimumab. The best prediction of response reportedly came from early blood T cell clone dynamics, with interferon-beta.

Measured with immunoSEQ multiplex PCR; TCRdb has only the in-frame clones, and not every one. The sample carries approximately 60,000 clones, roughly 77% recorded once. Germline assignment: CDR1 MGHRA and CDR2 YSYEKL. This CDR3 has 16 residues. Trimming shortened V by 0 bases and J by 6 bases, and 16 bases separated the two germline ends. Those patients who had chemo-refractory metastatic non-small-cell lung cancer were given focal radiation along with CTLA-4 blockade through ipilimumab. The rearrangement joins TRBV4-1 to TRBJ2-3; D assignment may be TRBD1 or TRBD2 (5 bases each). The receptor comes from a human donor with non-small cell lung cancer who had a complete response to radiotherapy plus ipilimumab. Source: peripheral blood, taken from a patient treated with radiotherapy plus ipilimumab. DNA for the CDR3: TGCGCCAGCAGCCAAGATACTAGGCAGGGTCAGGATACGCAGTATTTT. Encoded protein: CASSQDTRQGQDTQYF.